This TCR beta chain was captured in a study of T cell changes during pregnancy in multiple sclerosis. Sequencing was performed with immunoSEQ multiplex PCR; in TCRdb, only in-frame clones are kept and a portion is missing. The table includes about 92,000 clones, over 80% detected once. Deletions cut 5 bases from V and 0 bases from J, with 12 bases between. The germline gives CDR1 SGHTA, CDR2 FQGNSA. The CDR3 loop spans 15 amino acids. The input for sequencing was peripheral blood, taken in the first trimester of pregnancy. This clonotype originated in a female donor with multiple sclerosis, enrolled in a pregnancy study. The chain links TRBV7-2 to TRBJ2-3; weak D call: TRBD2 (5 bases). CDR3 sequence reads: CASSALASSTDTQYF. CDR3 coding DNA: TGTGCCAGCAGCGCGTTGGCTAGCAGCACAGATACGCAGTATTTT.